One sample yielded the 22 T cell receptor beta chains listed below, sequenced in a study of STAT5B mutations in CD4+ large granular lymphocyte leukemia. Sequencing used immunoSEQ multiplex PCR; TCRdb keeps in-frame clones, though not all of them. The repertoire includes tens of thousands of clones, roughly 79% of them detected once, and approximately 3.8% sits in the top ten. Material: CD4+ T cells from blood buffy coats. The receptors shown here come from a human donor in good health.

The chain combines TRBV7-2 with TRBJ1-5; TRBD1 might be the D (6 bases). The length of the CDR3 is 14 residues. Germline-derived CDR1 and CDR2 are SGHTA and FQGNSA. Trimming removed 3 bases at V and 3 bases at J, with 9 bases between. The CDR3 DNA reads TGTGCCAGCAGCTTGGGGGACAACAATCAGCCCCAGCATTTT. This gives the protein CASSLGDNNQPQHF.

The V gene is TRBV18, the J gene TRBJ1-6; no definite D call. Germline V CDR1 and CDR2: KGHSH, LQKENI. Trimming removed 2 bases from V and 7 bases from J, with 9 bases in between. This CDR3 is 14 amino acids long. The CDR3 sequence is CASSPRPQNSPLHF. The CDR3 DNA reads as TGTGCCAGCTCACCAAGGCCTCAGAATTCACCCCTCCACTTT.

The chain is built from TRBV2 and TRBJ1-4; 11 bases are shared with TRBD1. Germline V lookup: CDR1 SNHLY, CDR2 FYNNEI. This CDR3 spans 16 amino acids. Germline trimming cut 7 bases from V and 7 bases from J; bases unmatched to any gene: 11. The CDR3 sequence is CASKFPRDRGGEKLFF. The CDR3 DNA sequence: TGTGCCAGCAAATTCCCACGGGACAGGGGGGGTGAAAAACTGTTTTTT.

This sequence joins TRBV19 and TRBJ2-3, with D unresolved. V was cut by 6 bases and J by 0 bases, with 10 bases left in between. The germline gives CDR1 LNHDA, CDR2 SQIVND (reference sequence). This CDR3 is built from 14 residues. The CDR3: CASRRTDSTDTQYF. The CDR3 coding sequence is TGTGCCAGTAGGCGGACGGACAGCACAGATACGCAGTATTTT.

The chain employs TRBV5-1 and TRBJ1-1; 7 bases fit TRBD1. CDR1 SGHRS and CDR2 YFSETQ come from the germline V gene. V lost 4 bases and J lost 5; bases outside the gene matches: 14. The CDR3 extends over 16 amino acids. CDR3 bases: TGCGCCAGCAGCCCCCAAAATAGACAGGGAGGAACTGAAGCTTTCTTT. Its translation: CASSPQNRQGGTEAFF.

The V and J genes are TRBV7-2 and TRBJ2-1; 10 bases fit TRBD2. The V and J ends lost 5 bases and 12 bases, in that order; junction bases with no gene match: 16. CDR1 and CDR2 from the germline V gene are SGHTA and FQGNSA. The CDR3 spans 16 residues. The CDR3 loop reads CASSLNYETSGTGQFF. CDR3 bases: TGTGCCAGCAGCCTAAATTATGAAACTAGCGGGACCGGGCAGTTCTTC. The whole variable domain, filled in from reference TRBV7-2 and TRBJ2-1, reads GAGVSQSPSNKVTEKGKDVELRCDPISGHTALYWYRQSLGQGLEFLIYFQGNSAPDKSGLPSDRFSAERTGGSVSTLTIQRTQQEDSAVYLCASSLNYETSGTGQFFGPGTRLTVL.

This chain joins TRBV7-2 and TRBJ1-6; possibly TRBD1 for D (6 bases). Germline values: CDR1 SGHTA, CDR2 FQGNSA. V was pared by 3 bases and J by 8 bases, with 8 bases between. This CDR3 region has 13 residues. CDR3 nucleotides: TGTGCCAGCAGCTTGGACAGTTATTCACCCCTCCACTTT. This encodes CASSLDSYSPLHF.

This clone was counted between two and nine times. J is TRBJ1-2 and V is TRBV7-9; no firm D call. The ends were cut back, 3 bases at V and 3 bases at J, with 11 bases in the middle. Germline CDR1 is SEHNR and CDR2 is FQNEAQ (reference sequence). This CDR3 has 14 residues. The CDR3 reads CASSFVSADYGYTF. CDR3 DNA sequence: TGTGCCAGCAGCTTCGTGTCAGCGGACTATGGCTACACCTTC.

The chain employs TRBV7-9 and TRBJ2-2, with D maybe TRBD2 (6 bases). Per germline, CDR1 SEHNR and CDR2 FQNEAQ (reference sequence). Between the trimmed V and J ends, which lost 5 bases and 2 bases, there was a span of 12 bases. The CDR3 covers 15 residues. DNA of the CDR3: TGTGCCAGCAGCCCACTAGCAACCAACACCGGGGAGCTGTTTTTT. This gives the protein CASSPLATNTGELFF.

This clone was detected once. The V and J genes are TRBV4-2 and TRBJ1-4; maybe TRBD1 (5 bases). Germline values: CDR1 LGHNA, CDR2 YNFKEQ. Trimming shortened V by 1 base and J by 2 bases, and 14 bases separated the two germline ends. CDR3 length: 17 residues. CDR3 coding DNA: TGTGCCAGCAGCCAAGTAGCCCCGGGGGTGACTAATGAAAAACTGTTTTTT. Its translation: CASSQVAPGVTNEKLFF.

This chain joins TRBV13 and TRBJ1-4, with 7 bases lining up with TRBD1. Germline V lookup: CDR1 PRHDT, CDR2 FYEKMQ (reference sequence). This CDR3 comprises 14 residues. Losses at the gene ends were 6 bases for V and 1 base for J; bases not matched to a gene: 2. The CDR3: CASRRQGTNEKLFF. The CDR3 DNA is TGTGCCAGCAGGAGACAGGGAACTAATGAAAAACTGTTTTTT.

This clone was counted a single time. J is TRBJ2-1 and V is TRBV29-1; the D gene is possibly TRBD2 (6 bases). V shed 4 bases and J shed 7 bases, with 20 bases lying between them. The CDR3 has 15 residues. CDR1 SQVTM and CDR2 ANQGSEA come from the germline V gene. The CDR3 DNA is TGCAGCGTTGGTGGAGTAAGACTAGGAGGAAATGAGCAGTTCTTC. It yields the protein CSVGGVRLGGNEQFF.

A remark on this clone: At the DNA level, this CDR3 is encoded by other sequences in the same sample as well. The gene calls are TRBV6-5 and TRBJ2-7; D call uncertain. Germline-derived CDR1 and CDR2 are MNHEY and SVGAGI. There are 13 residues in the CDR3. Deletions cut 2 bases from V and 3 bases from J, with 8 bases between. CDR3 protein: CASSYVGNYEQYF. CDR3 nucleotides: TGTGCCAGCAGTTACGTAGGGAACTACGAGCAGTACTTC.

The V call is TRBV7-2, the J call TRBJ2-3; 7 nucleotides agree with TRBD2. J lost 6 bases, V lost 4 bases, and 1 base had no gene match. Germline V gene data show CDR1 as SGHTA and CDR2 as FQGNSA. This CDR3 region has 12 residues. CDR3 sequence: CASSWGGDTQYF. CDR3 DNA sequence: TGTGCCAGCAGCTGGGGAGGGGATACGCAGTATTTT. Based on the CDR3 plus reference TRBV7-2 and TRBJ2-3, the full variable domain is GAGVSQSPSNKVTEKGKDVELRCDPISGHTALYWYRQSLGQGLEFLIYFQGNSAPDKSGLPSDRFSAERTGGSVSTLTIQRTQQEDSAVYLCASSWGGDTQYFGPGTRLTVL.

The rearrangement uses TRBV30 and TRBJ1-4; D not resolved. Germline assignment: CDR1 GTSNPN and CDR2 SVGIG (reference sequence). V lost 4 bases, J lost 4 bases, and 10 bases lay in between. This CDR3 is 13 amino acids long. CDR3 in DNA: TGTGCCTGGACTGAGAACATTAATGAAAAACTGTTTTTT. This codes for CAWTENINEKLFF. Full variable domain (outside the CDR3, taken from reference TRBV30 and TRBJ1-4): SQTIHQWPATLVQPVGSPLSLECTVEGTSNPNLYWYRQAAGRGLQLLFYSVGIGQISSEVPQNLSASRPQDRQFILSSKKLLLSDSGFYLCAWTENINEKLFFGSGTQLSVL.

In DNA form, the CDR3 reads TGTGCCAGCAGAGGCGGCCTGTGGGAGACCCAGTACTTC. It is translated as CASRGGLWETQYF. This chain connects TRBV28 to TRBJ2-5; no clear D. The CDR3 length is 13 residues. V lost 6 bases and J lost 5, with 13 bases in between. CDR1 and CDR2 (germline): MDHEN, SYDVKM.

The chain recombines TRBV2 with TRBJ2-3; 8 bases map to TRBD2. This CDR3 is 16 amino acids long. With 4 bases clipped from V and 0 bases from J, the junction kept 6 bases outside the gene matches. CDR1 and CDR2 from the germline V gene are SNHLY and FYNNEI. CDR3 region: CASSVLASGSTDTQYF. CDR3 DNA sequence: TGTGCCAGCAGTGTCTTAGCTAGCGGGAGCACAGATACGCAGTATTTT.

This clone was observed a few times. The chain carries TRBV2 and TRBJ1-4; D is unclear. The CDR3 runs 14 residues. Trimming removed 7 bases from V and 4 bases from J, with 13 bases in between. Germline CDR1 and CDR2: SNHLY and FYNNEI. CDR3 nucleotide sequence: TGTGCCAGCAACTTGGGGTCGGGTAATGAAAAACTGTTTTTT. This translates into CASNLGSGNEKLFF.

This clone was detected only once. The chain has TRBV9 and TRBJ2-1, with 8 bases fitting TRBD2. The CDR3 is 15 residues long. Per germline, CDR1 SGDLS and CDR2 YYNGEE. V shed 0 bases and J 4 bases; nucleotides not matched to a gene: 3. The CDR3 sequence: CASSVGAGEYNEQFF. In DNA, the CDR3 is TGTGCCAGCAGCGTAGGAGCGGGAGAGTACAATGAGCAGTTCTTC. Together with reference TRBV9 and TRBJ2-1, the CDR3 gives the full variable domain: DSGVTQTPKHLITATGQRVTLRCSPRSGDLSVYWYQQSLDQGLQFLIQYYNGEERAKGNILERFSAQQFPDLHSELNLSSLELGDSALYFCASSVGAGEYNEQFFGPGTRLTVL.

The rearrangement uses TRBV1 and TRBJ1-2. TRBV1 is a pseudogene locus. The CDR3 runs to 14 residues. Written as DNA, the CDR3 is TGCACCAGCAGCCAAGATCGCACGAACTATGGCTACACCTTC. This encodes CTSSQDRTNYGYTF.

The chain carries TRBV11-2 and TRBJ2-3; D is perhaps TRBD2 (5 bases). Between the trimmed V and J ends, which lost 1 base and 1 base, there was a span of 15 bases. The CDR3 length is 17 residues. CDR1 SGHAT and CDR2 FQNNGV come from the germline V gene. The DNA for the CDR3 is TGTGCCAGCAGCTTAGCCAGTCGGGGAAGGGGCACAGATACGCAGTATTTT. This encodes CASSLASRGRGTDTQYF.

The table lists this clone with a count of one. The chain links TRBV6-1 to TRBJ2-5; D tentatively reads TRBD1 or TRBD2 (5 bases each). V dropped 3 bases and J dropped 4 bases, with 18 bases sitting between them. Looked up from germline, CDR1 is MNHNS and CDR2 is SASEGT. The CDR3 totals 16 residues. CDR3 region: CASSEFWGGGPETQYF. The CDR3 region has the DNA TGTGCCAGCAGTGAGTTCTGGGGTGGGGGTCCAGAGACCCAGTACTTC.